Listed below are T cell receptor beta chains from one sample, sequenced in a study of post-analysis software for immune sequencing data. TCRdb independently ran MiXCR on the PCR reads; one entry per CDR3 protein. The sample yields approximately 690,000 distinct CDR3 sequences, roughly three fifths seen once. The sample comprised blood. These receptors all stem from a girl aged 2 to 10 with multiple sclerosis. Both conserved end residues are part of each CDR3. Each record gives: J gene, V gene, D gene, clone size, CDR3 length, CDR3 protein, CDR3 DNA. A D gene is named only where the DNA matches it firmly. Some rows have no size entry. The others give once, few or many, or a class for an expanded clone.

TRBJ2-4 TRBV12-3/TRBV12-4 TRBD1 few 16 CASSSRQGEAKNIQYF TGTGCCAGCAGTTCCCGACAGGGGGAGGCCAAAAACATTCAGTACTTC
TRBJ2-3 TRBV7-6 TRBD2 . 16 CASSFSSGRITDTQYF TGTGCCAGCAGCTTCTCTAGCGGGAGGATCACAGATACGCAGTATTTT
TRBJ1-5 TRBV20-1 . . 15 CSARDIGGANQPQHF TGCAGTGCTAGAGATATTGGGGGTGCCAATCAGCCCCAGCATTTT
TRBJ1-2 TRBV12-3/TRBV12-4 . . 14 CASSLDQARGRYTF TGTGCCAGCAGTTTAGATCAAGCCCGTGGGCGCTACACCTTC
TRBJ1-4 TRBV20-1 . . 14 CSAIQGVTNEKLFF TGCAGTGCTATCCAAGGGGTAACTAATGAAAAACTGTTTTTT
TRBJ1-4 TRBV29-1 . . 15 CSVRQQYATNEKLFF TGCAGCGTTCGACAGCAATATGCAACTAATGAAAAACTGTTTTTT
TRBJ1-1 TRBV9 . . 13 CASSEQVSGEAFF TGTGCCAGCAGCGAACAGGTTAGCGGTGAAGCTTTCTTT
TRBJ2-1 TRBV2 . . 17 CASSERWGRGGVNEQFF TGTGCCAGCAGTGAAAGGTGGGGCAGGGGAGGGGTCAATGAGCAGTTCTTC
TRBJ2-1 TRBV28 TRBD2 . 15 CASSSSGRSYNKQFF TGTGCCAGCAGTTCTAGCGGTCGATCCTACAATAAGCAGTTCTTC
TRBJ1-6 TRBV7-2 . few 13 CASRLDVGSPLHF TGTGCCAGCAGATTAGATGTGGGATCACCCCTCCACTTT
TRBJ2-7 TRBV29-1 . few 14 CSVVLGSRSYEQYF TGCAGCGTTGTTCTCGGGAGTAGGTCCTACGAGCAGTACTTC
TRBJ2-7 TRBV20-1 TRBD2 few 14 CSARDKRGAYEQYF TGCAGTGCTAGAGATAAGCGGGGGGCCTACGAGCAGTACTTC
TRBJ2-1 TRBV6-6 TRBD1 . 15 CASSEGRGRLNEQFF TGTGCCAGCAGCGAGGGTAGGGGGCGGCTCAATGAGCAGTTCTTC
TRBJ1-6 TRBV10-3 . once 16 CAISSDRRAFNSPLHF TGTGCCATCAGCTCTGACAGGAGGGCCTTTAATTCACCCCTCCACTTT
TRBJ2-3 TRBV5-1 . . 14 CASSLWDSPDTQYF TGCGCCAGCAGCTTGTGGGACTCCCCAGATACGCAGTATTTT
TRBJ2-7 TRBV5-6 . . 14 CASSFGRKRYEQYF TGTGCCAGCAGCTTCGGGCGGAAGCGGTACGAGCAGTACTTC
TRBJ1-2 TRBV7-2 . . 15 CASSLEQGGVKGYTF TGTGCCAGCAGCTTAGAACAGGGCGGGGTAAAAGGCTACACCTTC
TRBJ2-3 TRBV5-1 . . 14 CASTSLRTADTQYF TGCGCCAGCACCTCCTTAAGGACGGCAGATACGCAGTATTTT
TRBJ1-2 TRBV7-2 TRBD1 few 14 CASSPQEGATGYTF TGTGCCAGCAGCCCTCAAGAGGGGGCGACTGGCTACACCTTC
TRBJ2-1 TRBV5-1 . . 15 CASSLEGENYNEQFF TGCGCCAGCAGCTTGGAGGGTGAAAACTACAATGAGCAGTTCTTC
TRBJ2-5 TRBV6-5 . few 14 CASSYGASQETQYF TGTGCCAGCAGTTACGGAGCGTCCCAAGAGACCCAGTACTTC
TRBJ2-6 TRBV7-9 . . 16 CASSLTQGTGANVLTF TGTGCCAGCAGCTTAACGCAGGGAACTGGGGCCAACGTCCTGACTTTC
TRBJ2-1 TRBV20-1 TRBD2 . 15 CSARELAVSYNEQFF TGCAGTGCTAGAGAACTAGCGGTATCCTACAATGAGCAGTTCTTC
TRBJ2-5 TRBV5-5 . few 14 CASQLRQSQETQYF TGTGCCAGCCAGCTCCGACAGTCCCAAGAGACCCAGTACTTC
TRBJ2-7 TRBV6-1 . . 16 CASSPGAADFTYEQYF TGTGCCAGCAGTCCAGGGGCCGCTGATTTCACCTACGAGCAGTACTTC
TRBJ2-1 TRBV20-1 TRBD2 . 15 CSAPASGGLQEQQFF TGCAGTGCCCCCGCTAGCGGGGGACTCCAGGAACAGCAGTTCTTC
TRBJ2-1 TRBV20-1 . . 12 CSARTRDNEQFF TGCAGTGCTAGGACACGGGACAATGAGCAGTTCTTC
TRBJ2-1 TRBV25-1 TRBD1 . 15 CASSLTGEPYNEQFF TGTGCCAGCAGTTTGACAGGGGAACCCTACAATGAGCAGTTCTTC
TRBJ2-1 TRBV7-7 . . 13 CASSFGGVNEQFF TGTGCTAGCAGCTTTGGAGGGGTCAATGAGCAGTTCTTC
TRBJ2-3 TRBV18 . . 15 CASSPGALVTDTQYF TGTGCCAGCTCACCTGGCGCATTGGTGACAGATACGCAGTATTTT
TRBJ1-2 TRBV3-1 . . 14 CASSQEVQGHGYTF TGTGCCAGCAGCCAAGAGGTGCAGGGTCATGGCTACACCTTC
TRBJ2-1 TRBV15 TRBD1 . 15 CATSREQGGQDEQFF TGTGCCACCAGCAGAGAACAGGGGGGACAAGATGAGCAGTTCTTC
TRBJ2-2 TRBV5-6 . . 15 CASRELEGNTGELFF TGTGCCAGCAGGGAGCTGGAGGGGAACACCGGGGAGCTGTTTTTT
TRBJ2-1 TRBV5-1 . . 14 CASSLGGPHNEQFF TGCGCCAGCAGCTTGGGCGGGCCCCACAATGAGCAGTTCTTC
TRBJ2-5 TRBV2 . . 14 CASRRYDSQETQYF TGTGCCAGCAGGAGATACGACTCCCAAGAGACCCAGTACTTC
TRBJ2-7 TRBV20-1 TRBD2 . 15 CSATKTSGTTYEQYF TGCAGTGCTACCAAGACTAGCGGGACAACCTACGAGCAGTACTTC
TRBJ2-1 TRBV2 TRBD2 . 15 CATSPVLAVDNEQFF TGTGCCACATCTCCGGTACTAGCGGTAGACAATGAGCAGTTCTTC
TRBJ2-5 TRBV11-2 TRBD2 . 15 CASSLGGRTYNEQYF TGTGCCAGCAGCTTAGGCGGGAGGACATACAATGAGCAGTACTTC
TRBJ1-5 TRBV15 . . 14 CATSRDSGGVPQHF TGTGCCACCAGCAGAGATTCGGGGGGAGTTCCCCAGCATTTT
TRBJ1-5 TRBV20-1 TRBD1 . 13 CSAATGGNQPQHF TGCAGTGCAGCGACAGGGGGCAATCAGCCCCAGCATTTT